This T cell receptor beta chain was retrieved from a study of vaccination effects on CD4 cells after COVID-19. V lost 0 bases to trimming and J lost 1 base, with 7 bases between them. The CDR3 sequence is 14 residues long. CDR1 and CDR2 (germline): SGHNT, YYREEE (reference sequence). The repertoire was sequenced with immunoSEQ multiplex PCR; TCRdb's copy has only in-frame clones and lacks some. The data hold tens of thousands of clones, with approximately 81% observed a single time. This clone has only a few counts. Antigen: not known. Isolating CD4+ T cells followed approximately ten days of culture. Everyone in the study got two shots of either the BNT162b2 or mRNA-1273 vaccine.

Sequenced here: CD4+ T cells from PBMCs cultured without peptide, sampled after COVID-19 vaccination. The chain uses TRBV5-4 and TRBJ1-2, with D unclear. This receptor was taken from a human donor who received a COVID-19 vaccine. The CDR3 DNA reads TGTGCCAGCAGCTTGGACAAGTATAACTATGGCTACACCTTC. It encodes CASSLDKYNYGYTF.